This TCR beta chain derives from a study of blood T cell repertoires in COVID-19. Study overall: The cDNA or gDNA used as material had been derived from T cells, B-cell-depleted T cells, or PBMCs.

Per the study methods: Counts of nucleated cells, estimated from reference gene primer amplification, were obtained. Here immunoSEQ multiplex PCR was the method, and the copy in TCRdb shows in-frame clones only, minus some. V, J and clone size were drawn from that table, and D and trimming were deduced from the DNA. The sample contains 140,000 to 150,000 clones, 75% to 85% of which appear only once. CDR3 length equals 11 residues. Germline V gene data show CDR1 as MNHEY and CDR2 as SVGEGT. V was cut by 5 bases and J by 3 bases, with 5 bases left in between. The sample was peripheral blood. The sequence was obtained from a man aged 60 to 69 with acute or convalescent COVID-19. The chain combines TRBV6-2 or TRBV6-3 with TRBJ2-7, with D uncertain. In DNA form, the CDR3 reads TGTGCCAGCAGTCGGAGCTACGAGCAGTACTTC. Amino acid sequence: CASSRSYEQYF.